A single sample is the source of the 13 T cell receptor beta chains below, sequenced in a study of blood T cell repertoires in COVID-19. The assay was immunoSEQ multiplex PCR, and TCRdb's table has in-frame clones only and misses some. The data hold 320,000 or so clones, with roughly 90% observed a single time. The sequencing sample was made of PBMCs or T cells enriched from blood (not recorded which). The receptors come from a woman in her twenties or thirties who had recovered from COVID-19.

V and J are TRBV18 and TRBJ1-2; D might be TRBD1 (6 bases). V lost 4 bases and J lost 4, with 13 bases in between. Germline CDR1 reads KGHSH; CDR2 reads LQKENI. The CDR3 runs to 14 residues. CDR3 sequence: CASSHSMTGYGYTF. CDR3 bases: TGTGCCAGCTCACACTCGATGACAGGCTATGGCTACACCTTC.

The sample holds one count of this clone. J is TRBJ1-1 and V is TRBV2, with a weak D call TRBD1 (6 bases). The CDR3 consists of 14 residues. The ends were cut back, 8 bases at V and 7 bases at J, with 20 bases in the middle. CDR1 and CDR2 from the germline V gene are SNHLY and FYNNEI. For the CDR3, the DNA is TGTGCCAGCCTTAAAGGAGGCGGGGGCGGTGAAGCTTTCTTT. This sequence encodes CASLKGGGGGEAFF.

V is TRBV7-2 and J is TRBJ1-2; TRBD1 matches at 8 bases. This CDR3 comprises 14 residues. V was clipped by 1 base and J by 8 bases; unmatched bases: 6. The germline CDR1 and CDR2 sequences are SGHTA and FQGNSA. The CDR3 loop reads CASSLGQGAAGYTF. The CDR3 region has the DNA TGTGCCAGCAGCTTAGGGCAGGGGGCCGCAGGCTACACCTTC. The full variable domain, in which reference TRBV7-2 and TRBJ1-2 provide the parts outside the CDR3, is GAGVSQSPSNKVTEKGKDVELRCDPISGHTALYWYRQSLGQGLEFLIYFQGNSAPDKSGLPSDRFSAERTGGSVSTLTIQRTQQEDSAVYLCASSLGQGAAGYTFGSGTRLTVV.

In this sample, this clone turned up a few times. The V and J genes are TRBV5-1 and TRBJ2-3; a possible D gene is TRBD2 (6 bases). In germline, CDR1 is SGHRS, CDR2 YFSETQ. The CDR3 has 15 residues. Deletions cut 3 bases from V and 1 base from J, with 12 bases between. The DNA of the CDR3 is TGCGCCAGCAGCTGGATAGGGGAGGGCACAGATACGCAGTATTTT. This translates into CASSWIGEGTDTQYF.

The rearrangement links TRBV2 to TRBJ1-5, with a possible D match to TRBD1 (6 bases). Germline CDR1 SNHLY, CDR2 FYNNEI. The CDR3 covers 14 residues. V lost 6 bases and J lost 5, with 14 bases in between. In nucleotides, the CDR3 is TGTGCCAGCAGAACCGGGACATCCCATCAGCCCCAGCATTTT. Protein sequence: CASRTGTSHQPQHF.

The rearrangement uses TRBV24-1 and TRBJ2-1, with 9 bases matching TRBD1. CDR1 and CDR2 from the germline V gene are KGHDR and SFDVKD. This CDR3 region has 16 residues. Trimming at V came to 2 bases and at J to 7 bases, leaving 8 bases not matched to a gene. CDR3 amino acids: CATSDSRQGDTNEQFF. The DNA for the CDR3 is TGTGCCACCAGTGATTCCCGACAGGGGGATACTAATGAGCAGTTCTTC.

V gene TRBV11-2 combines with J gene TRBJ1-2; 7 nucleotides match TRBD1. CDR1 SGHAT and CDR2 FQNNGV come from the germline V gene. V was clipped by 2 bases and J by 6 bases; unmatched bases: 6. The CDR3 covers 14 residues. CDR3 DNA: TGTGCCAGCAGCTTAAACAGGGGTGACGATGGCTACACCTTC. This gives the protein CASSLNRGDDGYTF.

This clone was detected a few times. The V call is TRBV3-1 (or the pseudogene TRBV3-2), the J call TRBJ2-2; D uncertain. Germline V gives CDR1 LGHDT, CDR2 YNNKEL (reference sequence). With 4 bases removed from V and 7 bases from J, the gap between germline ends came to 16 bases. CDR3 length equals 15 residues. CDR3 sequence (DNA): TGTGCCAGCAGCCCGATTGGAGCCTACGACGGGGAGCTGTTTTTT. This sequence encodes CASSPIGAYDGELFF.

J is TRBJ1-3 and V is TRBV5-6, with a weak D call TRBD1 (5 bases). CDR3 size: 17 residues. Trimming took off 5 bases at V and 0 bases at J, with 18 bases between the two ends. CDR1 is SGHDT, CDR2 YYEEEE, per germline. DNA of the CDR3: TGTGCCAGCAGGATAAGGGGTGGGGCCGCCTCTGGAAACACCATATATTTT. It specifies CASRIRGGAASGNTIYF. The complete variable domain, with remaining parts taken from reference TRBV5-6 and TRBJ1-3, reads DAGVTQSPTHLIKTRGQQVTLRCSPKSGHDTVSWYQQALGQGPQFIFQYYEEEERQRGNFPDRFSGHQFPNYSSELNVNALLLGDSALYLCASRIRGGAASGNTIYFGEGSWLTVV.

The V and J genes are TRBV9 and TRBJ2-1; D not certain. Trimming pared 0 bases from V and 4 bases from J, leaving 17 bases between. There are 17 residues in the CDR3. CDR1 and CDR2 (germline): SGDLS, YYNGEE. The CDR3 bases are TGTGCCAGCAGCGTAGGGGTCGTACCGGGTCTTTACAATGAGCAGTTCTTC. The encoded protein is CASSVGVVPGLYNEQFF.

The V call is TRBV12-3 or TRBV12-4, the J call TRBJ1-2, with D unresolved. The CDR3 is made up of 12 amino acids. V was pared by 8 bases and J by 4 bases, with 11 bases between. The CDR3 here is CASERAGYGYTF. In nucleotides, the CDR3 is TGTGCCAGCGAGAGGGCCGGCTATGGCTACACCTTC.

V and J are TRBV10-3 and TRBJ2-3; possibly TRBD1 for D (6 bases). Trimming removed 7 bases from V and 1 base from J, with 15 bases in between. There are 15 residues in the CDR3. In germline, CDR1 is ENHRY, CDR2 SYGVKD. CDR3 protein: CAINWADRGTDTQYF. CDR3 nucleotides: TGTGCCATCAATTGGGCGGACAGAGGCACAGATACGCAGTATTTT.

Worth noting for this clone: This sample also contains other DNA sequences that code for the same CDR3. The V gene is TRBV7-8, the J gene TRBJ1-2; TRBD1 aligns across 11 bases. This CDR3 comprises 15 residues. The trim removed 5 bases at V and 2 bases at J, leaving 4 bases unmatched. Looked up from germline, CDR1 is SGHVS and CDR2 is FQNEAQ. The CDR3 reads CASSPGTGGNYGYTF. The CDR3 nucleotides read TGTGCCAGCAGCCCGGGGACAGGGGGGAACTATGGCTACACCTTC. Filled out from reference TRBV7-8 and TRBJ1-2, the complete variable domain reads GAGVSQSPRYKVAKRGQDVALRCDPISGHVSLFWYQQALGQGPEFLTYFQNEAQLDKSGLPSDRFFAERPEGSVSTLKIQRTQQEDSAVYLCASSPGTGGNYGYTFGSGTRLTVV.